This T cell receptor (beta chain) was captured in a study of T-cell memory formation after mild COVID-19. Looking at the study overall: TCR clusters showed largely donor specificity. Study-wide results and caveats: CD8+ contracting clones occupied EMRA, while CD4+ ones occupied mainly CM and EM. Pre-infection memory held some responding clones, suggesting pre-existing cross-reactive T cells responded.

About this clonotype itself: What it binds is unknown.

5'RACE with constant-segment primers built TCRalpha and TCRbeta cDNA libraries with UMIs. TCRdb reprocessed the 5' RACE reads via MiXCR and lists one record per CDR3 protein. The sample holds hundreds of thousands of distinct CDR3 sequences, approximately 18% seen once. This CDR3 is 12 amino acids long. Germline V gene data show CDR1 as SGHRS and CDR2 as YFSETQ. V was cut by 5 bases and J by 7 bases, with 10 bases left in between. V is TRBV5-1 and J is TRBJ2-1; D ambiguous. The sequencing sample was made of PBMCs or a T cell subset sorted from them (not recorded which). The clonotype comes from an adult woman who had mild COVID-19 (a few samples of this study predate the infection). Cell type and time point are not known. For the CDR3, the DNA is TGCGCCAGCAGATACGGACGGAATGAGCAGTTCTTC. Translating gives CASRYGRNEQFF. The entire variable domain, with the rest obtained from reference TRBV5-1 and TRBJ2-1, is as follows: KAGVTQTPRYLIKTRGQQVTLSCSPISGHRSVSWYQQTPGQGLQFLFEYFSETQRNKGNFPGRFSGRQFSNSRSEMNVSTLELGDSALYLCASRYGRNEQFFGPGTRLTVL.